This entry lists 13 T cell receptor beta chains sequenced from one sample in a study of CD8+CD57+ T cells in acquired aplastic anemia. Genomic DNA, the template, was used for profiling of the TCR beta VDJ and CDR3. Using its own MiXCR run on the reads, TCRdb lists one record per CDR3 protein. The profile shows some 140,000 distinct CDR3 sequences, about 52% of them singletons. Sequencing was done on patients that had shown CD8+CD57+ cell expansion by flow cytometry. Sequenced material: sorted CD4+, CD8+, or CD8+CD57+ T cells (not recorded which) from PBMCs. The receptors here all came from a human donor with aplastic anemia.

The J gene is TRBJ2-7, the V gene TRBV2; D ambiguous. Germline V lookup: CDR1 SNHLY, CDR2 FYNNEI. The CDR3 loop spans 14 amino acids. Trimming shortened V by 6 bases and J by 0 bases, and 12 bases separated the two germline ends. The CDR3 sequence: CASRVSRNSYEQYF. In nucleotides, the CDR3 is TGTGCCAGCAGGGTTTCGAGAAACTCCTACGAGCAGTACTTC.

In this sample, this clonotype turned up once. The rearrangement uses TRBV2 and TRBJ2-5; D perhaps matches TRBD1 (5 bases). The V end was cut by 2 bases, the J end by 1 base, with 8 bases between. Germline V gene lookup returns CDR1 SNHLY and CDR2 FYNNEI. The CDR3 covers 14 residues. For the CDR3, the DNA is TGTGCCAGCAGTGAATCGACAGTCCAAGAGACCCAGTACTTC. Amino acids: CASSESTVQETQYF.

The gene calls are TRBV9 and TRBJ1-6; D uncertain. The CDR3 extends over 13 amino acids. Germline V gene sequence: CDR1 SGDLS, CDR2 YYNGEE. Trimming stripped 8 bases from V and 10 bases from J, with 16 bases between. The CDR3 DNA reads TGTGCCAGTCAACCGGGCAACGGATCACCCCTCCACTTT. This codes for CASQPGNGSPLHF.

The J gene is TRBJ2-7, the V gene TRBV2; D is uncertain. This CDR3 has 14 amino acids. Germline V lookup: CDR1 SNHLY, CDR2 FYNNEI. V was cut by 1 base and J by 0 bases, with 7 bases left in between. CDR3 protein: CASSEDSSSYEQYF. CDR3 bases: TGTGCCAGCAGTGAAGACAGCAGCTCCTACGAGCAGTACTTC.

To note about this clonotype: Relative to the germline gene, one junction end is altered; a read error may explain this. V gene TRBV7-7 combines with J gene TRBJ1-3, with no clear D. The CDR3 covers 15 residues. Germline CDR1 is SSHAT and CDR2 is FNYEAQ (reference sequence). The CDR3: CASSSISIRGNTIYF. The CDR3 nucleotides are TGTGCTAGCAGCTCAATCAGTATTAGGGGAAACACCATATATTTT.

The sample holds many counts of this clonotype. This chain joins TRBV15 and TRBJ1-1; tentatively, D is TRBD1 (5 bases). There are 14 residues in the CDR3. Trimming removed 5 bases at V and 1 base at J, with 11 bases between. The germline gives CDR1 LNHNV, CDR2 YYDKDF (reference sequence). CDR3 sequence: CATSSVGENTEAFF. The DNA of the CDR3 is TGTGCCACCAGCTCCGTGGGGGAGAACACTGAAGCTTTCTTT.

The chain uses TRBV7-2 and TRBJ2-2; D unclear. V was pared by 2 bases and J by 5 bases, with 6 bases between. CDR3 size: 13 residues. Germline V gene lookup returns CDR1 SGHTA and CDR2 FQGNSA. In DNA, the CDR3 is TGTGCCAGCAGCTTACTCCGGACCGGGGAGCTGTTTTTT. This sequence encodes CASSLLRTGELFF.

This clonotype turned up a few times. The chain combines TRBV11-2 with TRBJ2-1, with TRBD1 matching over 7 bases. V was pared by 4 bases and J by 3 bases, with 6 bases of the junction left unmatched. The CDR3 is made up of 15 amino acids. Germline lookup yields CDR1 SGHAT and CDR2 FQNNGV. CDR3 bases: TGTGCCAGCAGCTCCCGGGACAGAAGCTACAATGAGCAGTTCTTC. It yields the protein CASSSRDRSYNEQFF.

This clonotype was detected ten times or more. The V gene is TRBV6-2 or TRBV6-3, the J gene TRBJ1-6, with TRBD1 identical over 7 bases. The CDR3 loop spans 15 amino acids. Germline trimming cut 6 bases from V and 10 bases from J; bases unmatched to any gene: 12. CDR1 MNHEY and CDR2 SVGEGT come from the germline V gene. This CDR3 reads CASSLTRQGKSPLHF. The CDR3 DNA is TGTGCCAGCAGCCTAACAAGACAGGGTAAATCACCCCTCCACTTT.

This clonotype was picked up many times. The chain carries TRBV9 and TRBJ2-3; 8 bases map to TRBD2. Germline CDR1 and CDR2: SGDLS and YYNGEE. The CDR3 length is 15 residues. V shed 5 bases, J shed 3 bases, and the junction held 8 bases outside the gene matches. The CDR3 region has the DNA TGTGCCAGCAGTGTTAGCGGGGCCACGACAGATACGCAGTATTTT. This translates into CASSVSGATTDTQYF.

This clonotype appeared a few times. The CDR3 DNA sequence: TGTGCCAGCAGTGAAGAACAGCAATACACCGGGGAGCTGTTTTTT. Translation: CASSEEQQYTGELFF. The rearrangement uses TRBV2 and TRBJ2-2; no firm D call. The germline V and J ends were trimmed by 1 base and 3 bases, with 9 bases remaining between them. The germline CDR1 and CDR2 sequences are SNHLY and FYNNEI. This CDR3 is 15 amino acids long.

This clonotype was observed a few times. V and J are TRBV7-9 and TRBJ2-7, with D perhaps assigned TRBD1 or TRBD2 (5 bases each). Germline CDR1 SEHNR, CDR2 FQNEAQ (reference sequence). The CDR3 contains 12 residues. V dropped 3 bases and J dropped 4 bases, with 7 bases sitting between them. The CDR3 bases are TGTGCCAGCAGCTTGGGGGAATACGAGCAGTACTTC. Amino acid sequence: CASSLGEYEQYF.

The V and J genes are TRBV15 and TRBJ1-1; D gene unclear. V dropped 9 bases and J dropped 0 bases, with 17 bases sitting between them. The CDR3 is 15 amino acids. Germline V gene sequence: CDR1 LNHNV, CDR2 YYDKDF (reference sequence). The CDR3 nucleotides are TGTGCCACGGCCCTCGAAGCGGGCATGAACACTGAAGCTTTCTTT. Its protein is CATALEAGMNTEAFF. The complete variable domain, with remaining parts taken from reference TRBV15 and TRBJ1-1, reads DAMVIQNPRYQVTQFGKPVTLSCSQTLNHNVMYWYQQKSSQAPKLLFHYYDKDFNNEADTPDNFQSRRPNTSFCFLDIRSPGLGDTAMYLCATALEAGMNTEAFFGQGTRLTVV.